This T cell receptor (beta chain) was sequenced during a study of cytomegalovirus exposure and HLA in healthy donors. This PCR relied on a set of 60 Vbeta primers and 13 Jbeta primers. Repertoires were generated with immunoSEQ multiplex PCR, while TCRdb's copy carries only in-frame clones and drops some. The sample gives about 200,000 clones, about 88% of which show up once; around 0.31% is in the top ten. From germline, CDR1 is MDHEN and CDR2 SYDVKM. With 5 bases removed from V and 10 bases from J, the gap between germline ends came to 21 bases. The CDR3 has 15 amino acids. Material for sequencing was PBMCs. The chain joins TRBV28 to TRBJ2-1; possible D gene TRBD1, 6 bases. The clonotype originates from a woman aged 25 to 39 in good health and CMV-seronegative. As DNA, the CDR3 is TGTGCCAGCAGTCCATTTGGACTCTCTCAGGGGGAGCAGTTCTTC. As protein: CASSPFGLSQGEQFF.